Here is one TCR beta chain with its context. The PCR had 60 Vbeta and 13 Jbeta primers. Only in-frame clones appear in the TCRdb table, and some are missing; sequencing was by immunoSEQ multiplex PCR. The repertoire consists of around 170,000 clones, with around 80% occurring once and the leading ten covering approximately 0.73%. The sample is drawn from a study of cytomegalovirus exposure and HLA in healthy donors. Germline loops: CDR1 MNHEY, CDR2 SMNVEV (reference sequence). CDR3 length: 14 amino acids. The V and J ends lost 7 bases and 8 bases, in that order; junction bases with no gene match: 7. V gene TRBV27 combines with J gene TRBJ2-1; TRBD2 aligns across 11 bases. The receptor was derived from a woman in her thirties or forties in good health and CMV-seronegative. Source material: PBMCs. The CDR3 is CASTDSGRADEQFF. In DNA form, the CDR3 reads TGTGCCAGCACCGATAGCGGGAGGGCGGATGAGCAGTTCTTC.